This TCR beta chain derives from a study of cytomegalovirus exposure and HLA in healthy donors. In the study overall: Within an early data release were about 85 million unique TCRs drawn from HLA-typed donors. Study findings and constraints: CMV antigen specificity of three CMV-associated chains was confirmed in vitro.

With regard to this clone: Antigen specificity is unknown.

Germline assignment: CDR1 MNHEY and CDR2 SMNVEV (reference sequence). The CDR3 contains 13 residues. The V end lost 5 bases, the J end lost 2 bases, and 9 bases lay between the germline ends. The PCR had 60 Vbeta and 13 Jbeta primers. Method: immunoSEQ multiplex PCR; TCRdb's copy keeps in-frame clones and lacks some. This sample has some 130,000 clones, with roughly 80% found just once. This rearrangement joins TRBV27 to TRBJ2-5; D is unclear. This sequence originates from a male donor in good health and CMV-seronegative. The sample consisted of PBMCs. CDR3 sequence (DNA): TGTGCCAGCAGTGCCCGCAGGCAAGAGACCCAGTACTTC. It is translated as CASSARRQETQYF.